This T cell receptor (beta chain) was captured in a study of T cells in Graves' hyperthyroidism and ophthalmopathy. RNA transcripts gave rise to amplified TCR beta CDR3 regions. First-round RT-PCR targeting the TCR CDR3 was performed with the HTBI primer set. TCRdb re-derived calls from the multiplex PCR reads in MiXCR, one entry per CDR3 protein. The sample lists 530,000 or so distinct CDR3 sequences; about 45% were seen once. It was considered stable Graves' hyperthyroidism when ophthalmopathy did not progress within 18 months. It was uncontrolled infection, other autoimmune disease, pregnancy or lactation that excluded patients. Germline CDR1 and CDR2: ENHRY and SYGVKD. V shed 7 bases and J shed 0 bases, with 9 bases lying between them. The CDR3 is 13 amino acids. Study conclusions and caveats: Blood samples included most of the expanded thyroid clonotypes exceeding 0.001. Ophthalmopathy prediction by the model preceded onset by a median about 6 months.

Notes on this clonotype: What it recognizes is unknown.

This TCR came from a woman younger than 35 with Graves' hyperthyroidism. The V and J genes are TRBV10-3 and TRBJ1-1, with D possibly TRBD1 on 6 matching bases. What was sequenced was peripheral blood or thyroid tissue (not recorded which). CDR3 in amino acids: CAIIGQMNTEAFF. DNA for the CDR3: TGTGCCATCATTGGACAGATGAACACTGAAGCTTTCTTT.